This T cell receptor beta chain comes out of a study of blood T cells in healthy people across ages. This clonotype has just a few counts. Using a J-beta primer mix together with a sample-barcoded 5' primer, a second PCR was run for about 6 to 12 cycles. TCRdb processed the 5' RACE reads anew with MiXCR; each CDR3 protein has one entry. Counted here are roughly 560,000 distinct CDR3 sequences, less than 25% occurring once; the ten biggest clones make up under 9%. Trimming took 9 bases from V and 6 from J, leaving 9 bases between them. The V gene's germline CDR1 is MNHNS and CDR2 SASEGT. The CDR3 sequence is 11 residues long. These data also featured in a second study, about T cells of mothers and their children. This second report adds: Related mother-child pairs shared marginally more repertoire than unrelated pairs, though not significantly.

The chain is built from TRBV6-1 and TRBJ2-1; no reliable D call. The material sequenced was blood. The receptor's source is a boy aged 5-17 years in good health. Here the CDR3 DNA reads TGTGCCAGGACCCTAGGCAATGAGCAGTTCTTC. This sequence encodes CARTLGNEQFF.